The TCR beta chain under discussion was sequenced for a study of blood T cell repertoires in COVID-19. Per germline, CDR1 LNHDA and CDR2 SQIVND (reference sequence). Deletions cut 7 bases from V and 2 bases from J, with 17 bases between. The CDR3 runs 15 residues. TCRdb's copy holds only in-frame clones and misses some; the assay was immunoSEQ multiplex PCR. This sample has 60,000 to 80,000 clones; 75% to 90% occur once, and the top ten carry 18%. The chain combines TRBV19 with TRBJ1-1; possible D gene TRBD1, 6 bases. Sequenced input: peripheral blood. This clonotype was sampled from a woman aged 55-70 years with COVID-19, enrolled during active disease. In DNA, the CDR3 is TGTGCCAGTATGGGGGCCGGGACAACAAACACTGAAGCTTTCTTT. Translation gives CASMGAGTTNTEAFF.